A selection of T cell receptor beta chains follows, all from one sample in a study of control samples from healthy donors and cancer patients. Assay: immunoSEQ multiplex PCR; the TCRdb copy retains only in-frame clones and omits some. The repertoire holds about 65,000 clones, with 90% as singletons. Sequencing input: PBMCs. These receptors all come from a woman between 45 and 60 years old with colorectal cancer. Each CDR3 is given with its conserved first and last residue. The order of the fields is V gene, clone size, J gene, D gene, CDR3 protein, CDR3 DNA. The D gene is left open where the match is weak. Size is stated for part of the rows, as once, few or many counts, or as a class when the clone is expanded.

v_gene: TRBV28; abundance: -; j_gene: TRBJ1-6; d_gene: TRBD1; CDR3aa: CASSLEGATMGNSPLHF; CDR3nt: TGTGCCAGCAGTCTGGAGGGGGCGACGATGGGAAATTCACCCCTCCACTTT
v_gene: TRBV6-1; abundance: -; j_gene: TRBJ2-5; d_gene: -; CDR3aa: CASSEAVRAVETQYF; CDR3nt: TGTGCCAGCAGTGAGGCGGTTCGGGCAGTGGAGACCCAGTACTTC
v_gene: TRBV3-1/TRBV3-2; abundance: -; j_gene: TRBJ2-7; d_gene: -; CDR3aa: CASSHDSYEQYF; CDR3nt: TGTGCCAGCAGCCATGACAGCTACGAGCAGTACTTC
v_gene: TRBV19; abundance: -; j_gene: TRBJ2-1; d_gene: -; CDR3aa: CASSRGQVSHEQFF; CDR3nt: TGTGCCAGTAGTAGGGGTCAGGTTTCACATGAGCAGTTCTTC
v_gene: TRBV28; abundance: -; j_gene: TRBJ2-7; d_gene: -; CDR3aa: CASSLLRDGVSEQYF; CDR3nt: TGTGCCAGCAGTTTACTCCGGGACGGCGTAAGCGAGCAGTACTTC
v_gene: TRBV6-1; abundance: few; j_gene: TRBJ2-7; d_gene: TRBD2; CDR3aa: CASSESATGLAGVVHEQYF; CDR3nt: TGTGCCAGCAGTGAATCAGCTACCGGACTAGCGGGAGTGGTACACGAGCAGTACTTC
v_gene: TRBV6-1; abundance: -; j_gene: TRBJ1-6; d_gene: TRBD1; CDR3aa: CASSELPGQGISPLHF; CDR3nt: TGTGCCAGCAGTGAACTACCGGGACAGGGGATTTCACCCCTCCACTTT
v_gene: TRBV11-2; abundance: few; j_gene: TRBJ2-2; d_gene: -; CDR3aa: CASSLESGPNTGELFF; CDR3nt: TGTGCCAGCAGCTTAGAGTCAGGACCGAACACCGGGGAGCTGTTTTTT
v_gene: TRBV5-1; abundance: -; j_gene: TRBJ2-7; d_gene: TRBD2; CDR3aa: CASSLTWTSGGHTYEQYF; CDR3nt: TGCGCCAGCAGCCTCACCTGGACTAGCGGGGGGCATACCTACGAGCAGTACTTC
v_gene: TRBV10-1; abundance: -; j_gene: TRBJ2-5; d_gene: -; CDR3aa: CASREETQYF; CDR3nt: TGCGCCAGCAGGGAAGAGACCCAGTACTTC
v_gene: TRBV3-1/TRBV3-2; abundance: -; j_gene: TRBJ2-7; d_gene: TRBD1; CDR3aa: CASSQGMDRTYEQYF; CDR3nt: TGTGCCAGCAGCCAAGGCATGGACAGGACCTACGAGCAGTACTTC
v_gene: TRBV2; abundance: -; j_gene: TRBJ1-2; d_gene: TRBD1; CDR3aa: CASRPGTGISDGYTF; CDR3nt: TGTGCCAGCAGACCTGGGACAGGGATTTCCGATGGCTACACCTTC
v_gene: TRBV7-9; abundance: -; j_gene: TRBJ1-4; d_gene: -; CDR3aa: CASSLDFRQPFATNEKLFF; CDR3nt: TGTGCCAGCAGCTTAGATTTCCGCCAACCATTCGCAACTAATGAAAAACTGTTTTTT
v_gene: TRBV5-1; abundance: -; j_gene: TRBJ2-7; d_gene: -; CDR3aa: CASSLVGQERYEQYF; CDR3nt: TGCGCCAGCAGCTTGGTGGGGCAGGAGCGCTACGAGCAGTACTTC
v_gene: TRBV4-2; abundance: -; j_gene: TRBJ1-1; d_gene: -; CDR3aa: CASSQAPADTEAFF; CDR3nt: TGTGCCAGCAGCCAAGCACCAGCGGACACTGAAGCTTTCTTT
v_gene: TRBV14; abundance: -; j_gene: TRBJ2-5; d_gene: -; CDR3aa: CASSHAETQYF; CDR3nt: TGTGCCAGCAGCCATGCGGAGACCCAGTACTTC
v_gene: TRBV7-8; abundance: -; j_gene: TRBJ1-2; d_gene: -; CDR3aa: CASEPPPGYGYTF; CDR3nt: TGTGCCAGCGAGCCGCCCCCCGGGTATGGCTACACCTTC
v_gene: TRBV5-1; abundance: once; j_gene: TRBJ1-3; d_gene: TRBD1; CDR3aa: CASSARQGGGNTIYF; CDR3nt: TGCGCCAGCAGCGCGAGACAGGGAGGTGGAAACACCATATATTTT
v_gene: TRBV6-2/TRBV6-3; abundance: -; j_gene: TRBJ2-7; d_gene: -; CDR3aa: CASSYRTTAVTYEQYF; CDR3nt: TGTGCCAGCAGTTACCGCACCACCGCCGTGACCTACGAGCAGTACTTC
v_gene: TRBV27; abundance: -; j_gene: TRBJ2-2; d_gene: TRBD2; CDR3aa: CASSLNPGGGTGELFF; CDR3nt: TGTGCCAGCAGTTTAAATCCGGGAGGGGGCACCGGGGAGCTGTTTTTT
v_gene: TRBV5-1; abundance: -; j_gene: TRBJ1-2; d_gene: -; CDR3aa: CASSLERTGYGYTF; CDR3nt: TGCGCCAGCAGCTTAGAAAGGACCGGCTATGGCTACACCTTC
v_gene: TRBV6-4; abundance: -; j_gene: TRBJ2-1; d_gene: TRBD2; CDR3aa: CASSGLAGSHEQFF; CDR3nt: TGTGCCAGCAGTGGGTTAGCGGGGAGTCATGAGCAGTTCTTC
v_gene: TRBV30; abundance: -; j_gene: TRBJ1-1; d_gene: -; CDR3aa: CAWSPTTNTEAFF; CDR3nt: TGTGCCTGGAGCCCGACTACGAACACTGAAGCTTTCTTT
v_gene: TRBV3-1/TRBV3-2; abundance: -; j_gene: TRBJ2-5; d_gene: TRBD2; CDR3aa: CASSQVTLAGGPGETQYF; CDR3nt: TGTGCCAGCAGCCAAGTAACCCTAGCGGGGGGGCCTGGGGAGACCCAGTACTTC
v_gene: TRBV6-2/TRBV6-3; abundance: once; j_gene: TRBJ2-7; d_gene: -; CDR3aa: CASSFGLRPYEQYF; CDR3nt: TGTGCTAGCAGTTTCGGACTTAGGCCCTACGAGCAGTACTTC
v_gene: TRBV7-3; abundance: -; j_gene: TRBJ2-5; d_gene: TRBD1; CDR3aa: CASSFAGRGPETQYF; CDR3nt: TGTGCCAGCAGCTTCGCTGGAAGGGGGCCAGAGACCCAGTACTTC
v_gene: TRBV7-9; abundance: -; j_gene: TRBJ2-5; d_gene: -; CDR3aa: CASSPPGRPAQYF; CDR3nt: TGTGCCAGCAGCCCCCCGGGACGTCCGGCCCAGTACTTC
v_gene: TRBV2; abundance: few; j_gene: TRBJ2-7; d_gene: TRBD1; CDR3aa: CASSAQGASEQYF; CDR3nt: TGTGCCAGCAGTGCTCAGGGGGCGTCCGAGCAGTACTTC
v_gene: TRBV19; abundance: -; j_gene: TRBJ2-6; d_gene: TRBD1; CDR3aa: CASSIGGQGAGANVLTF; CDR3nt: TGTGCCAGTAGTATAGGGGGACAGGGAGCTGGGGCCAACGTCCTGACTTTC
v_gene: TRBV27; abundance: -; j_gene: TRBJ2-5; d_gene: TRBD2; CDR3aa: CASSFGGLIGETQYF; CDR3nt: TGTGCCAGCAGTTTCGGGGGGTTGATCGGAGAGACCCAGTACTTC
v_gene: TRBV19; abundance: few; j_gene: TRBJ2-1; d_gene: TRBD2; CDR3aa: CASSPSSGRPDEQFF; CDR3nt: TGTGCCAGTAGTCCATCCAGCGGGAGGCCGGATGAGCAGTTCTTC
v_gene: TRBV2; abundance: -; j_gene: TRBJ1-1; d_gene: -; CDR3aa: CASSRSEAFF; CDR3nt: TGTGCCAGCAGCCGATCTGAAGCTTTCTTT
v_gene: TRBV5-1; abundance: -; j_gene: TRBJ1-1; d_gene: -; CDR3aa: CASSLEVRVPDTEAFF; CDR3nt: TGCGCCAGCAGCTTGGAAGTCAGGGTACCCGACACTGAAGCTTTCTTT
v_gene: TRBV5-1; abundance: -; j_gene: TRBJ1-2; d_gene: -; CDR3aa: CASSLEPVAYGYTF; CDR3nt: TGCGCCAGCAGCTTGGAACCCGTTGCCTATGGCTACACCTTC
v_gene: TRBV27; abundance: once; j_gene: TRBJ1-1; d_gene: TRBD1; CDR3aa: CASSSHTGATEAFF; CDR3nt: TGTGCCAGCAGTTCACATACAGGGGCCACTGAAGCTTTCTTT
v_gene: TRBV24-1; abundance: -; j_gene: TRBJ2-3; d_gene: TRBD2; CDR3aa: CATSDLSGRAADTQYF; CDR3nt: TGTGCCACCAGTGACCTTAGCGGGAGGGCCGCAGATACGCAGTATTTT
v_gene: TRBV18; abundance: -; j_gene: TRBJ1-2; d_gene: -; CDR3aa: CASSPPTAYGYTF; CDR3nt: TGTGCCAGCTCACCACCGACAGCGTATGGCTACACCTTC
v_gene: TRBV6-4; abundance: -; j_gene: TRBJ2-3; d_gene: -; CDR3aa: CASAFQPTDTQYF; CDR3nt: TGTGCCAGCGCGTTTCAGCCCACAGATACGCAGTATTTT
v_gene: TRBV7-9; abundance: -; j_gene: TRBJ2-7; d_gene: TRBD1; CDR3aa: CASSPRTGLAYEQYF; CDR3nt: TGTGCCAGCAGCCCTCGGACAGGGTTGGCCTACGAGCAGTACTTC